This TCR beta chain is drawn from a study of a mutant IDH1 vaccine in newly diagnosed glioma (dated by TCRdb to 2020 to 2022). Broadly, across the study: Eight vaccinations were administered to patients in weeks 1, 3, 5, 7, 11, 15, 19 and 23, corresponding to visits V03 through V10. Vaccination started 4-6 weeks after radiotherapy alone, or was given together with temozolomide cycles in the groups whose treatment included chemotherapy. Of the approximately 30 treated patients, roughly 60% were male and about 40% were female, and the mean age was approximately 39 years. Prior to enrollment, standard therapy consisting of radiotherapy alone, temozolomide alone, or radiochemotherapy with temozolomide had been administered to patients, with the combination being received by most patients. Six visits were used for peripheral blood collection: V03 (baseline), V05, V07, V10, V12 and V13. Longitudinal TCRB deep sequencing was done for 25 treated patients, wherever samples were available for exploratory analyses.

The CDR3 runs 16 amino acids, cysteine and phenylalanine included. This entry keeps only the CDR3 DNA: 48 bases, framed from base 1. From a lookup of the germline V gene (reference sequence), CDR1 and CDR2 are LNHNV and YYDKDF. V loses 2 bases at its end and J loses 6 bases; junction bases beyond the gene matches: 5. Points on this clone: What antigen it recognizes has not been identified. There are no base qualities to consult, and no much larger clone falls within one base.

Library preparation used the immunoSEQ multiplex PCR assay. Rearranged TCR beta chain sequences were amplified using the hsTCRB Kit according to the manufacturer's protocol. TCRB libraries were sequenced on an Illumina MiSeq. On the authors' methods: The kit vendor's proprietary platform handled demultiplexing, trimming and gene mapping. What TCRdb holds here is the immuneACCESS table cut down to in-frame rearrangements. Part of the clones is not present; checked against another copy, under half of the missing clones reflect an unresolved V gene, and the others are unexplained. The V and J calls and clone size are taken from that table; D and trimming were inferred from the DNA. In this sample the table shows some 60,000 clones, over 80% of which occur a single time. 4.6% of the sample comes from the top ten. In light of the paper, this sample's time point label describes: week 5, during vaccination. Each vaccine dose, consisting of 300 ug of a 20-mer mutant IDH1 peptide in Montanide, was administered subcutaneously with topical imiquimod. The donors had newly diagnosed IDH1-mutant astrocytomas of WHO grade 3 or 4 that showed loss of nuclear ATRX. The samples were drawn from NOA16, a multicentre, single-arm, open-label phase I trial in Germany that tested a mutant IDH1 peptide vaccine in humans for the first time. Genomic DNA for TCRB sequencing was extracted from EDTA blood using the DNeasy Blood and Tissue Kit.

What the work shows at the level of the full study, not this receptor alone: According to the authors, sample limitations meant that analyses of patient blood samples could not be reproduced. No apparent relationship was observed between pseudoprogression and alterations in the top peripheral T cell clonotypes detected by TCRB sequencing. Across multiple MHC alleles, vaccine-induced immune responses were seen in just over 90% of patients. PBMC samples for TCRB deep sequencing were selected based on availability.

The sequenced sample was PBMCs, obtained from a glioma patient whose treatment included an IDH1 peptide vaccine. The clonotype originates from a middle-aged woman with glioma. Rearrangement joined TRBV15 to TRBJ2-1, with TRBD1 matching 12 junction bases. The DNA reads TGTGCCACCAGCAGAACCCCGGGACAGGGGGCCAATGAGCAGTTCTTC. It translates to CATSRTPGQGANEQFF.